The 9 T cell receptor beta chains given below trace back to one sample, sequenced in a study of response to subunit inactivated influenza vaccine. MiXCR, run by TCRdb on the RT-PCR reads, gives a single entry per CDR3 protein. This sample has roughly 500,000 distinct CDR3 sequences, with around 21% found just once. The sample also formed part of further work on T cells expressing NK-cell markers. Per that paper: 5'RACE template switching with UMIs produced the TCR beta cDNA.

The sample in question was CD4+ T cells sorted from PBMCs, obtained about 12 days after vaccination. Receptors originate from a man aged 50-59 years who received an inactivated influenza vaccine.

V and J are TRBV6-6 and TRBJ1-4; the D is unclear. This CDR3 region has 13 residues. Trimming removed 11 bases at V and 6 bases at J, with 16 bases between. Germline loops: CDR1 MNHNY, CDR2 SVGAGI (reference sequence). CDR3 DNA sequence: TGTGCCGCGCGCGCGGGGAGCTATGAAAAACTGTTTTTT. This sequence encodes CAARAGSYEKLFF.

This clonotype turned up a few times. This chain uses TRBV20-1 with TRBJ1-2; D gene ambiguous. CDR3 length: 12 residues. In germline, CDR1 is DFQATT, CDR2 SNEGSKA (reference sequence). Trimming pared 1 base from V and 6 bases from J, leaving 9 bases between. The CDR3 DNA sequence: TGCAGTGCTAGAGGGGGTGACCATGGCTACACCTTC. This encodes CSARGGDHGYTF.

CDR3 loop: CASSQVTGRAQPQHF. The DNA of the CDR3 is TGCGCCAGCAGCCAAGTTACGGGCCGGGCGCAGCCCCAGCATTTT. This chain uses TRBV4-1 with TRBJ1-5; D is unclear. The germline V gene has CDR1 MGHRA and CDR2 YSYEKL. Trimming stripped 1 base from V and 7 bases from J, with 14 bases between. The CDR3 length is 15 residues.

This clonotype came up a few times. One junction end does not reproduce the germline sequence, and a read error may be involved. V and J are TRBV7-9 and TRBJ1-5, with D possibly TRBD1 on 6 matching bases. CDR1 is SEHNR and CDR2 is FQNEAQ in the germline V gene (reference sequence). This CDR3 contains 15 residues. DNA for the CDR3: TGTGCCAGCAGCTTAGAGGGGGTGGCGGATCAGCACCAGCATTTT. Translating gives CASSLEGVADQHQHF. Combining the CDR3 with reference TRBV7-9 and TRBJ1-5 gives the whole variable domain DTGVSQNPRHKITKRGQNVTFRCDPISEHNRLYWYRQTLGQGPEFLTYFQNEAQLEKSRLLSDRFSAERPKGSFSTLEIQRTEQGDSAMYLCASSLEGVADQHQHFGDGTRLSIL.

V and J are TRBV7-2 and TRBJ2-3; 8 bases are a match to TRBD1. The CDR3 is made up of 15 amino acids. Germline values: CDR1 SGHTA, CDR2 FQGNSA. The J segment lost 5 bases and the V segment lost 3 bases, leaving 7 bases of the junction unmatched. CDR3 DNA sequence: TGTGCCAGCAGCTTGCCAGGGGGCTACGAAGATACGCAGTATTTT. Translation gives CASSLPGGYEDTQYF.

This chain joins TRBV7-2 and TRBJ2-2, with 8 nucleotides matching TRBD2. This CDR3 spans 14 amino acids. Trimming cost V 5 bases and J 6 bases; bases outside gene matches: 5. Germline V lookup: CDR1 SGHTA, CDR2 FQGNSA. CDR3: CASSAGLGAGELFF. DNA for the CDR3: TGTGCCAGCAGCGCGGGACTAGGGGCCGGGGAGCTGTTTTTT.

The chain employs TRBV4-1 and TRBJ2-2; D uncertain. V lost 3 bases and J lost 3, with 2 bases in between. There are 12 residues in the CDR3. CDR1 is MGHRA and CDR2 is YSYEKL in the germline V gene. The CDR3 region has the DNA TGCGCCAGCAGCCACGACACCGGGGAGCTGTTTTTT. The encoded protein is CASSHDTGELFF.

CDR3 in amino acids: CSAGRAGRETQYF. In nucleotides, the CDR3 is TGCAGTGCTGGGAGGGCGGGAAGGGAGACCCAGTACTTC. The gene calls are TRBV20-1 and TRBJ2-5, with 7 bases that match TRBD2. In germline, CDR1 is DFQATT, CDR2 SNEGSKA (reference sequence). The V gene end was trimmed by 5 bases and the J gene end by 5 bases; junction bases not matched to a gene: 8. This CDR3 comprises 13 residues.

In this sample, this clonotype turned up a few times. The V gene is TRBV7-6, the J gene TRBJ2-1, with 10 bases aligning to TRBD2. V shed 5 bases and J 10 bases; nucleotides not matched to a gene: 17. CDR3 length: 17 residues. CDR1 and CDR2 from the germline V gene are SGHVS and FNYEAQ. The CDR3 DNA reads TGTGCCAGCAGCCCCGGTGGGCTAGCGGGAGCAAGCGGGGAGCAGTTCTTC. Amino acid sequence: CASSPGGLAGASGEQFF.